The 9 T cell receptor beta chains in this list originate from one sample, sequenced in a study of blood T cell repertoires in COVID-19 (dated by TCRdb to 2018 to 2021). Library creation used the immunoSEQ multiplex PCR assay. TCRdb's version of the immuneACCESS table is confined to in-frame rearrangements and falls short of the full clone set. An unresolved V gene accounts for under half of the shortfall where checked; the remainder is of unknown origin. In all, the sample holds around 150,000 clones, and about 80% of those were seen once. Over 20% of the sample belongs to the ten largest clones. Input material: peripheral blood. All receptors derive from an elderly woman with acute or convalescent COVID-19.

This chain joins TRBV30 and TRBJ1-2, with a possible D match to TRBD1 (6 bases). The CDR3 is made up of 12 amino acids. The germline CDR1 and CDR2 sequences are GTSNPN and SVGIG (reference sequence). The CDR3 here is CALTGSRYGYTF. CDR3 bases: TGTGCTCTGACAGGTTCCCGGTACGGCTACACCTTC.

V usage is TRBV20-1 and J usage is TRBJ2-3, with 10 positions matching TRBD2. V lost 3 bases and J lost 0; bases outside the gene matches: 3. CDR1 DFQATT and CDR2 SNEGSKA come from the germline V gene (reference sequence). The CDR3 contains 15 residues. The chain's CDR3 is CSASVAGGSTDTQYF. CDR3 in DNA: TGCAGTGCTAGTGTAGCGGGAGGCAGCACAGATACGCAGTATTTT.

Regarding this clone: The sample contains more than one DNA sequence encoding this CDR3. Here the CDR3 DNA reads TGTGCCAGTAGCTCCTACAATGAGCAGTTCTTC. It encodes CASSSYNEQFF. The gene calls are TRBV12-3 or TRBV12-4 and TRBJ2-1; D is unresolved. The CDR3 is made up of 11 amino acids. The V and J ends lost 9 bases and 0 bases respectively, with 3 bases between them.

V usage is TRBV6-5 and J usage is TRBJ2-5, with 7 bases fitting TRBD2. This CDR3 has 16 amino acids. The trim removed 4 bases at V and 5 bases at J, leaving 13 bases unmatched. Germline V gene sequence: CDR1 MNHEY, CDR2 SVGAGI. CDR3 nucleotides: TGTGCCAGCAGTTTCACTCCCTCGGCGGGAGTGGAGACCCAGTACTTC. It codes for CASSFTPSAGVETQYF.

The V and J genes are TRBV6-5 and TRBJ2-7; D is undetermined. The CDR3 covers 13 residues. Germline V lookup: CDR1 MNHEY, CDR2 SVGAGI. The ends were cut back, 0 bases at V and 5 bases at J, with 8 bases in the middle. The CDR3 spells CASSYSRSHEQYF. In DNA, the CDR3 is TGTGCCAGCAGTTACTCGCGATCTCACGAGCAGTACTTC.

The CDR3 sequence: CASSLFQQGKGYTF. For the CDR3, the DNA is TGTGCCAGCAGCTTATTCCAGCAGGGCAAGGGCTACACCTTC. J is TRBJ1-2 and V is TRBV7-9; TRBD1 is a possible D gene (5 bases). V was pared by 2 bases and J by 8 bases, with 15 bases between. Germline loops: CDR1 SEHNR, CDR2 FQNEAQ (reference sequence). The CDR3 length is 14 residues.

This rearrangement joins TRBV6-2 or TRBV6-3 to TRBJ2-3; 8 bases map to TRBD2. The J segment lost 5 bases and the V segment lost 6 bases, leaving 4 bases of the junction unmatched. CDR3 length: 13 residues. The germline CDR1 and CDR2 sequences are MNHEY and SVGEGT. The chain's CDR3 is CASSPAGVDTQYF. CDR3 nucleotide sequence: TGTGCCAGCAGCCCAGCGGGGGTAGATACGCAGTATTTT.

The V and J genes are TRBV5-1 and TRBJ1-1; D remains ambiguous. Trimming took off 0 bases at V and 2 bases at J, with 8 bases between the two ends. This CDR3 spans 14 amino acids. CDR1 is SGHRS, CDR2 YFSETQ, per germline. CDR3 sequence reads: CASSLAPRNTEAFF. CDR3 DNA: TGCGCCAGCAGCTTGGCTCCGAGAAACACTGAAGCTTTCTTT.

The V call is TRBV5-6, the J call TRBJ2-4; D is unclear. Per germline, CDR1 SGHDT and CDR2 YYEEEE. This CDR3 spans 14 amino acids. With 1 base removed from V and 0 bases from J, the gap between germline ends came to 5 bases. This chain's CDR3 is CASSLLLAKNIQYF. The CDR3 DNA reads TGTGCCAGCAGCTTGTTACTAGCCAAAAACATTCAGTACTTC.